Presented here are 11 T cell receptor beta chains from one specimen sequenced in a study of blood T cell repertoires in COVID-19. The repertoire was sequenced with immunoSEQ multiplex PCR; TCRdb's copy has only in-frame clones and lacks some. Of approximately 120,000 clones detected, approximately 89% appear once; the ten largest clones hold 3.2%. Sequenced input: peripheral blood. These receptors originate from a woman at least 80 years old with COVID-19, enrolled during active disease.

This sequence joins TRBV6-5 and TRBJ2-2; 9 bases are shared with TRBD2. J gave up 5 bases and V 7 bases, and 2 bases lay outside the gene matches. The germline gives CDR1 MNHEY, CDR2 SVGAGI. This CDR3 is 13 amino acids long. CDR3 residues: CASMREGTGELFF. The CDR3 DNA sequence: TGTGCCAGCATGCGGGAGGGGACCGGGGAGCTGTTTTTT.

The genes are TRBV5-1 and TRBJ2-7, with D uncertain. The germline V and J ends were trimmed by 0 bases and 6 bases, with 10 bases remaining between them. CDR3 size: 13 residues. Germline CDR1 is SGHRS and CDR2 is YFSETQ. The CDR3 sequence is CASSLARGSEQYF. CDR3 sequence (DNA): TGCGCCAGCAGCTTGGCTAGAGGCTCCGAGCAGTACTTC.

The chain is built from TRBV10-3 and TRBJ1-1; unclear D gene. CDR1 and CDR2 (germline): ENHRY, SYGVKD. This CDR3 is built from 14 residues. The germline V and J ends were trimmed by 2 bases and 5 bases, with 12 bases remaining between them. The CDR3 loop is CAISEGSGETEAFF. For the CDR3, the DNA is TGTGCCATCAGTGAGGGGAGCGGAGAGACTGAAGCTTTCTTT.

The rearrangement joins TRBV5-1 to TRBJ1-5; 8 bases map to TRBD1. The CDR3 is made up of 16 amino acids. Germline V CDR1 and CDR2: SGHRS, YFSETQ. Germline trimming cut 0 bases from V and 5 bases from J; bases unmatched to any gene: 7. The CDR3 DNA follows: TGCGCCAGCAGCTTGGTATTTGGACAGGGCTATCAGCCCCAGCATTTT. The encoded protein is CASSLVFGQGYQPQHF.

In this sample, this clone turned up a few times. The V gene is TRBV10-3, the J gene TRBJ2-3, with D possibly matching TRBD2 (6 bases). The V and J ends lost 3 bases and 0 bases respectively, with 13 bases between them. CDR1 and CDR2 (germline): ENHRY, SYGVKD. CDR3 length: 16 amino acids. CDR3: CAISDGSGSSTDTQYF. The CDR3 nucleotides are TGTGCCATCAGTGACGGTAGCGGTTCTAGCACAGATACGCAGTATTTT.

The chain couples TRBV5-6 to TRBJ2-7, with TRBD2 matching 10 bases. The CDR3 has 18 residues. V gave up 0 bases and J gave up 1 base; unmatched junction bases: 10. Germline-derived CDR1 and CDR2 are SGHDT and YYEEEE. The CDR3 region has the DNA TGTGCCAGCAGCTTGGCACCTAGCGGGAGCTACATATCCTACGAGCAGTACTTC. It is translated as CASSLAPSGSYISYEQYF.

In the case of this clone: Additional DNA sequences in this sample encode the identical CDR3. Here the CDR3 reads CASSPRQGNSNQPQHF. CDR3 sequence (DNA): TGTGCCAGTAGTCCCCGACAGGGGAATAGCAATCAGCCCCAGCATTTT. This chain joins TRBV19 and TRBJ1-5; 8 bases agree with TRBD1. CDR1 and CDR2 from the germline V gene are LNHDA and SQIVND (reference sequence). CDR3 size: 16 residues. Germline trimming cut 5 bases from V and 0 bases from J; bases unmatched to any gene: 6.

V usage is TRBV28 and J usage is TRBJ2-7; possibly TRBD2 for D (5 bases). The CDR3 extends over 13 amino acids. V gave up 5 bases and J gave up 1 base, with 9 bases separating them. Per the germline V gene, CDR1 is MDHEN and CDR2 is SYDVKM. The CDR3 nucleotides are TGTGCCAGCAGTGTCGGACTGTCCTACGAGCAGTACTTC. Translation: CASSVGLSYEQYF.

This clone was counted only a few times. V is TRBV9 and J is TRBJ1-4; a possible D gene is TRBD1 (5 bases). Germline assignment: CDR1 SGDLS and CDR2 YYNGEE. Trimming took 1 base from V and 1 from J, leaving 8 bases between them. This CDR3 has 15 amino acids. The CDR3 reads CASSVSGQTNEKLFF. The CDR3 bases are TGTGCCAGCAGCGTATCAGGACAAACTAATGAAAAACTGTTTTTT.

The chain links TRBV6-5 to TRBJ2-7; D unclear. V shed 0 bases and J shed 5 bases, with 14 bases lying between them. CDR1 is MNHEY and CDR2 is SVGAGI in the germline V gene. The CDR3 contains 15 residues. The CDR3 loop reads CASSYSTSYLDEQYF. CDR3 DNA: TGTGCCAGCAGTTACTCAACCTCCTACCTCGACGAGCAGTACTTC.

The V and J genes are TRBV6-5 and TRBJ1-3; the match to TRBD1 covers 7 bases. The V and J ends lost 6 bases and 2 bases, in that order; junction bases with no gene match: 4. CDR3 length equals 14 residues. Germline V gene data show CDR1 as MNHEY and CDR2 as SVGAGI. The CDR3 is CASSQTGPGNTIYF. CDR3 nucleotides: TGTGCCAGCAGCCAGACAGGGCCTGGAAACACCATATATTTT.